The 16 T cell receptor beta chains reported below all come from one sample, sequenced in a study of identifying expanded T cells in peripheral blood. Clones were read by immunoSEQ multiplex PCR, and TCRdb kept only the in-frame ones, dropping some. The profile covers under 70,000 clones, with about 89% appearing a single time and around 4.8% taken by the ten largest. The sample taken for sequencing was blood. These receptors originate from a person aged 18 to 75 in good health.

This chain connects TRBV7-9 to TRBJ2-1; 8 bases agree with TRBD2. Germline V CDR1 and CDR2: SEHNR, FQNEAQ (reference sequence). The length of the CDR3 is 15 residues. Trimming removed 5 bases from V and 9 bases from J; junction bases left unmatched: 12. CDR3: CASSPRSGSRGEQFF. CDR3 nucleotide sequence: TGTGCCAGCAGCCCCCGAAGCGGGAGTAGGGGTGAGCAGTTCTTC. Full variable domain (remainder filled in from reference TRBV7-9 and TRBJ2-1): DTGVSQNPRHKITKRGQNVTFRCDPISEHNRLYWYRQTLGQGPEFLTYFQNEAQLEKSRLLSDRFSAERPKGSFSTLEIQRTEQGDSAMYLCASSPRSGSRGEQFFGPGTRLTVL.

Relative to its sample, this clone is large. The rearrangement joins TRBV6-4 to TRBJ2-3; 12 nucleotides match TRBD2. CDR1 MRHNA and CDR2 SNTAGT come from the germline V gene. Trimming removed 5 bases from V and 2 bases from J; junction bases left unmatched: 2. The CDR3 covers 15 residues. The CDR3 loop is CASSPSGGATDTQYF. CDR3 DNA: TGTGCCAGCAGTCCTAGCGGGGGGGCCACAGATACGCAGTATTTT.

This sequence joins TRBV5-4 and TRBJ1-1, with 7 bases identical to TRBD1. CDR1 is SGHNT, CDR2 YYREEE, per germline (reference sequence). This CDR3 comprises 16 residues. With 0 bases clipped from V and 0 bases from J, the junction kept 5 bases outside the gene matches. CDR3 sequence reads: CASSLDRGGVNTEAFF. CDR3 DNA sequence: TGTGCCAGCAGCTTGGACAGGGGTGGAGTGAACACTGAAGCTTTCTTT. The full variable domain, its missing parts supplied by reference TRBV5-4 and TRBJ1-1, is ETGVTQSPTHLIKTRGQQVTLRCSSQSGHNTVSWYQQALGQGPQFIFQYYREEENGRGNFPPRFSGLQFPNYSSELNVNALELDDSALYLCASSLDRGGVNTEAFFGQGTRLTVV.

CDR3 nucleotide sequence: TGTGCCAGCAGTGGGGCAGGGGGTGAGACCGGGGAGCTGTTTTTT. This sequence encodes CASSGAGGETGELFF. The chain combines TRBV6-1 with TRBJ2-2; TRBD1 agrees at 7 bases. The V gene end was trimmed by 4 bases and the J gene end by 5 bases; junction bases not matched to a gene: 7. The CDR3 is made up of 15 amino acids. Per germline, CDR1 MNHNS and CDR2 SASEGT.

J is TRBJ2-1 and V is TRBV10-3; D remains ambiguous. V was trimmed by 2 bases and J by 6 bases, leaving 5 bases between them. The CDR3 spans 12 residues. The germline V gene encodes CDR1 ENHRY and CDR2 SYGVKD. The CDR3 sequence: CAISEGFNEQFF. Here the CDR3 DNA reads TGTGCCATCAGTGAGGGATTCAATGAGCAGTTCTTC.

V is TRBV4-1 and J is TRBJ2-1; unclear D gene. Trimming took off 0 bases at V and 6 bases at J, with 9 bases between the two ends. CDR1 is MGHRA, CDR2 YSYEKL, per germline. This CDR3 is 14 amino acids long. CDR3 sequence (DNA): TGCGCCAGCAGCCAAGAATTACAGAGCAATGAGCAGTTCTTC. Protein sequence: CASSQELQSNEQFF.

This chain connects TRBV5-8 to TRBJ2-7; D is possibly TRBD1 or TRBD2 (5 bases each). The CDR3 length is 17 residues. V lost 2 bases to trimming and J lost 4 bases, with 22 bases between them. Germline CDR1 reads SGHTS; CDR2 reads YDEGEE. The CDR3 loop reads CASSFDFFSGRLYEQYF. Written as DNA, the CDR3 is TGTGCCAGCAGCTTTGACTTCTTCTCGGGACGACTATACGAGCAGTACTTC.

The chain joins TRBV6-4 to TRBJ2-1; 7 bases align to TRBD2. The CDR3 consists of 13 residues. V was pared by 6 bases and J by 8 bases, with 7 bases of the junction left unmatched. CDR1 MRHNA and CDR2 SNTAGT come from the germline V gene. CDR3 amino acids: CASSMRGSDEQFF. The CDR3 region has the DNA TGTGCCAGCAGCATGCGGGGGTCGGATGAGCAGTTCTTC.

The chain has TRBV19 and TRBJ1-1, with D possibly being TRBD1 (5 bases). Germline assignment: CDR1 LNHDA and CDR2 SQIVND (reference sequence). The length of the CDR3 is 16 residues. V was cut by 7 bases and J by 3 bases, with 21 bases left in between. The CDR3: CASNTGSVLGDTEAFF. The CDR3 bases are TGTGCCAGTAATACGGGAAGCGTCTTAGGGGACACTGAAGCTTTCTTT.

The V and J genes are TRBV4-1 and TRBJ2-3; 7 bases line up with TRBD1. This CDR3 region has 16 residues. Germline CDR1 reads MGHRA; CDR2 reads YSYEKL. V dropped 1 base and J dropped 3; count of bases not matched to a gene: 7. CDR3 amino acids: CASSQGRQGGTDTQYF. The CDR3, as DNA: TGCGCCAGCAGCCAAGGTCGACAGGGTGGGACAGATACGCAGTATTTT.

The chain links TRBV11-2 to TRBJ2-3; D might be TRBD1 or TRBD2, each matching 6 bases. The CDR3 runs 15 residues. CDR1 and CDR2 (germline): SGHAT, FQNNGV. Between the trimmed V and J ends, which lost 5 bases and 2 bases, there was a span of 14 bases. Written as DNA, the CDR3 is TGTGCCAGCAGCCTCCTCGGGGGCCCCACAGATACGCAGTATTTT. This translates into CASSLLGGPTDTQYF.

The gene calls are TRBV19 and TRBJ1-2, with 9 bases fitting TRBD1. This CDR3 has 15 amino acids. Per germline, CDR1 LNHDA and CDR2 SQIVND (reference sequence). The V gene end was trimmed by 9 bases and the J gene end by 8 bases; junction bases not matched to a gene: 16. CDR3 region: CASRWGTGYPSGYTF. CDR3 nucleotide sequence: TGTGCCAGCAGGTGGGGGACAGGGTATCCGTCGGGCTACACCTTC.

The J gene is TRBJ2-6, the V gene TRBV7-3, with TRBD1 identical over 8 bases. V lost 5 bases, J lost 5 bases, and 8 bases stayed unmatched. The CDR3 is made up of 16 amino acids. Germline V gives CDR1 SGHTA, CDR2 FQGTGA. This CDR3 is CASSAAGGVRANVLTF. As DNA, the CDR3 is TGTGCCAGCAGCGCCGCAGGGGGCGTTAGGGCCAACGTCCTGACTTTC.

By proportion, this clone is medium-sized (0.01 to 0.1%). The rearrangement joins TRBV4-2 to TRBJ2-3; D not certain. The CDR3 has 14 amino acids. V shed 3 bases and J shed 0 bases, with 7 bases lying between them. The germline gives CDR1 LGHNA, CDR2 YNFKEQ. CDR3 sequence reads: CASSQISSTDTQYF. CDR3 bases: TGTGCCAGCAGCCAGATTTCTAGCACAGATACGCAGTATTTT.

The chain links TRBV30 to TRBJ2-7; no reliable D call. Trimming removed 1 base from V and 0 bases from J, with 16 bases in between. The CDR3 runs 16 residues. Germline values: CDR1 GTSNPN, CDR2 SVGIG (reference sequence). CDR3 nucleotide sequence: TGTGCCTGGAGTGAAGGTTGGGATTCGAGCTCCTACGAGCAGTACTTC. Residues: CAWSEGWDSSSYEQYF.

The rearrangement joins TRBV11-2 to TRBJ1-1; D is ambiguous. Looked up from germline, CDR1 is SGHAT and CDR2 is FQNNGV. V was shortened by 2 bases and J by 5 bases, with 18 bases between the two germline ends. The CDR3 runs 16 residues. CDR3 coding DNA: TGTGCCAGCAGCTTATATTCAGGCCTCGGGAAGACTGAAGCTTTCTTT. This codes for CASSLYSGLGKTEAFF.